This T cell receptor (beta chain) was retrieved from a study of human T cells and chemical hapten exposure. CDR1 SGHAT and CDR2 FQDESV come from the germline V gene (reference sequence). The CDR3 sequence is 12 residues long. Trimming shortened V by 2 bases and J by 8 bases, and 9 bases separated the two germline ends. TCRdb reprocessed the RACE reads via MiXCR and lists one record per CDR3 protein. The sample carries a few hundred thousand distinct CDR3 sequences, just under 6.5% recorded once. Time point described: patch test 2, 6 weeks after DPC sensitization. Documented treatment: therapeutic diphenylcyclopropenone sensitization with weekly scalp DPC. The starting material, unfractionated whole blood, was used for total RNA extraction. There are many counts of this clonotype.

The sample consisted of whole blood, taken in connection with sensitization to the hapten diphenylcyclopropenone (DPC). The genes are TRBV11-1 and TRBJ1-1; D remains unclear. The sequence came from a young woman with alopecia areata. Some clones in this sample may be carry-over from other donors' samples. The CDR3 spells CASSLNNKEAFF. CDR3 bases: TGTGCCAGCAGCTTAAATAACAAAGAAGCTTTCTTT.